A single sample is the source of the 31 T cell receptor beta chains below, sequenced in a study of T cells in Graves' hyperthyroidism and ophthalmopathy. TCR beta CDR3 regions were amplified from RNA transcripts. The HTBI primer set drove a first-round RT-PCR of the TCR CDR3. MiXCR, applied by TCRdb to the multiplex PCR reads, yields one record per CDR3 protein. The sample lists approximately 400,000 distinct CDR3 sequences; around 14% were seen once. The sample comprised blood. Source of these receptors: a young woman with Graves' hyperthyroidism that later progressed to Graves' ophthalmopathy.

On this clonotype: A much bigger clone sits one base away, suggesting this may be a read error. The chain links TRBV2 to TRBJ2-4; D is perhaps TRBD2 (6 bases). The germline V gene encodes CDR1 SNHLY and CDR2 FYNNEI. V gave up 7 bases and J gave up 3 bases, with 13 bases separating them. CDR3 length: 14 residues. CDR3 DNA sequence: TGTGCCAGCAAAGACGTGGGGGGCAAAAACATTCAGTACTTC. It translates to CASKDVGGKNIQYF.

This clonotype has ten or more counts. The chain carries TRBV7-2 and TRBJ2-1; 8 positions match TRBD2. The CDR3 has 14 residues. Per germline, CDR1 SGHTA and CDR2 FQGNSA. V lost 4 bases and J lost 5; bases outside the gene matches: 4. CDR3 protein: CASSYQREHNEQFF. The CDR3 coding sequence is TGTGCCAGCAGCTATCAGCGGGAGCACAATGAGCAGTTCTTC. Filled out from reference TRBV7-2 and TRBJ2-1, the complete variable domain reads GAGVSQSPSNKVTEKGKDVELRCDPISGHTALYWYRQSLGQGLEFLIYFQGNSAPDKSGLPSDRFSAERTGGSVSTLTIQRTQQEDSAVYLCASSYQREHNEQFFGPGTRLTVL.

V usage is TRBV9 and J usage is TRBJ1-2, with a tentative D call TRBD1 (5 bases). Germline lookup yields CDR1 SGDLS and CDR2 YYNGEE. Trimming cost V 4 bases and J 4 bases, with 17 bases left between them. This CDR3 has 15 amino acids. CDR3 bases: TGTGCCAGCAGCCCCAATCAGGGTCACGGCTATGGCTACACCTTC. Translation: CASSPNQGHGYGYTF.

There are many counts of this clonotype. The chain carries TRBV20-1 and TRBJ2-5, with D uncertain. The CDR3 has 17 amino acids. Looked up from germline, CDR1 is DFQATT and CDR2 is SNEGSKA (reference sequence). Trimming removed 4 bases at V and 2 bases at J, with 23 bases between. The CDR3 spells CSAISDSEGPAQETQYF. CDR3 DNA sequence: TGCAGTGCTATATCGGATTCGGAAGGGCCCGCGCAAGAGACCCAGTACTTC.

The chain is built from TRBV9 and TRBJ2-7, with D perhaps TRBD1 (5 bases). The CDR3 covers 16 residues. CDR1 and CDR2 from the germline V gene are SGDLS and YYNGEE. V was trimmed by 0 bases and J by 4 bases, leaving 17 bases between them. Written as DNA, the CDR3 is TGTGCCAGCAGCGTAGAAGGGGCCTCATCCCTATACGAGCAGTACTTC. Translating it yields CASSVEGASSLYEQYF.

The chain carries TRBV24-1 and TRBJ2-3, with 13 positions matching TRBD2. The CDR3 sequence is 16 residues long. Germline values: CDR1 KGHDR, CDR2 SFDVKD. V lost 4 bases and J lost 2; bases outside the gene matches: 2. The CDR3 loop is CATSEGLAGATDTQYF. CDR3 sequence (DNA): TGTGCCACCAGTGAAGGACTAGCGGGGGCCACAGATACGCAGTATTTT.

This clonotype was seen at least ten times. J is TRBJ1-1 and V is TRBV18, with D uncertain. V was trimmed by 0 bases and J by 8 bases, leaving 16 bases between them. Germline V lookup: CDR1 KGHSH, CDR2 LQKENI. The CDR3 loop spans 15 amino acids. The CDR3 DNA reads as TGTGCCAGCTCACCACCCACATTTCGGGGTTCCGAAGCTTTCTTT. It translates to CASSPPTFRGSEAFF.

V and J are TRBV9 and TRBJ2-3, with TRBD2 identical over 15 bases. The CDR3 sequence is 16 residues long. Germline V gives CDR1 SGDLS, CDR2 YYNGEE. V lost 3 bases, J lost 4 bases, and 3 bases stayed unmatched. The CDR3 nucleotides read TGTGCCAGCAGCGGGACTAGCGGGAGGGCTTCAGATACGCAGTATTTT. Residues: CASSGTSGRASDTQYF.

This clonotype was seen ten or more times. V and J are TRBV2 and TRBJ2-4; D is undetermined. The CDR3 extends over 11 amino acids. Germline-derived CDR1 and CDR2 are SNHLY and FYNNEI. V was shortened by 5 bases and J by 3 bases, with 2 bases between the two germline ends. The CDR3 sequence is CASSYKNIQYF. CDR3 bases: TGTGCCAGCAGTTACAAAAACATTCAGTACTTC. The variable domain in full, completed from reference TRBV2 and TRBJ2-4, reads EPEVTQTPSHQVTQMGQEVILRCVPISNHLYFYWYRQILGQKVEFLVSFYNNEISEKSEIFDDQFSVERPDGSNFTLKIRSTKLEDSAMYFCASSYKNIQYFGAGTRLSVL.

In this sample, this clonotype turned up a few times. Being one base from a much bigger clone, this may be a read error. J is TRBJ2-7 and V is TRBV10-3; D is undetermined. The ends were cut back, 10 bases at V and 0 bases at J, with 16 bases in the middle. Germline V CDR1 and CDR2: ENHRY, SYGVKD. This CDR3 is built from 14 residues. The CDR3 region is CATVVGRPSYEQYF. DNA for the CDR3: TGTGCCACCGTTGTAGGACGACCCTCCTACGAGCAGTACTTC.

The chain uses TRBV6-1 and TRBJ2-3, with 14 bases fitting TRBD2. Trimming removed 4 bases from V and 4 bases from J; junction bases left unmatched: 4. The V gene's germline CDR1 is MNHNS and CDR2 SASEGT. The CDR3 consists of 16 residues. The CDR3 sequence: CASSGGLAGVADTQYF. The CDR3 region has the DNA TGTGCCAGCAGTGGGGGACTAGCGGGAGTGGCAGATACGCAGTATTTT.

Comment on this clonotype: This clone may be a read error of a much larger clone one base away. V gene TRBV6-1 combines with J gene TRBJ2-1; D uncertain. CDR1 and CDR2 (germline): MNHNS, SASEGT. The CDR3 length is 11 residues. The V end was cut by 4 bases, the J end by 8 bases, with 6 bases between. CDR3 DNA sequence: TGTGCCAGCAGTGGGTATTATGAGCAGTTCTTC. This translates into CASSGYYEQFF.

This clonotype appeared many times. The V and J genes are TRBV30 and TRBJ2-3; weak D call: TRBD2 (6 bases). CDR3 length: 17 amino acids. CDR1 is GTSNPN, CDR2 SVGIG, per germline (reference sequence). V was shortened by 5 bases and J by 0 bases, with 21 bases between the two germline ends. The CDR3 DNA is TGTGCCTGGGTGGATGTTTCGGACTACCTTAGCACAGATACGCAGTATTTT. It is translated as CAWVDVSDYLSTDTQYF.

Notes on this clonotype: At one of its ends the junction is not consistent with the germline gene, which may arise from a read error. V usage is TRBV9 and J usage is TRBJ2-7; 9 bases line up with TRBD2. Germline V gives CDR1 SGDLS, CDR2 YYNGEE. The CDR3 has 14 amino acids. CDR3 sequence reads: CAISFSGSSYEQYF. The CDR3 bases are TGTGCCATCAGCTTTAGCGGGAGTTCCTACGAGCAGTACTTC.

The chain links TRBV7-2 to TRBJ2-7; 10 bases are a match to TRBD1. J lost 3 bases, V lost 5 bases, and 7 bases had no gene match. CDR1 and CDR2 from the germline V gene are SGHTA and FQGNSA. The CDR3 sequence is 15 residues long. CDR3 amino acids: CASSRPGTGVYEQYF. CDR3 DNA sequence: TGTGCCAGCAGCCGCCCTGGGACAGGGGTCTACGAGCAGTACTTC.

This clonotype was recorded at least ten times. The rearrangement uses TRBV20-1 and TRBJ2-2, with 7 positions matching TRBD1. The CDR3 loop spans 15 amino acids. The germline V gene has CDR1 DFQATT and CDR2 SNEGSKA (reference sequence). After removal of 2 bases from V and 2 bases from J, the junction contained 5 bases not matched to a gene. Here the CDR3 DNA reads TGCAGTGCTAGACCGACAGGGTTCAACACCGGGGAGCTGTTTTTT. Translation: CSARPTGFNTGELFF.

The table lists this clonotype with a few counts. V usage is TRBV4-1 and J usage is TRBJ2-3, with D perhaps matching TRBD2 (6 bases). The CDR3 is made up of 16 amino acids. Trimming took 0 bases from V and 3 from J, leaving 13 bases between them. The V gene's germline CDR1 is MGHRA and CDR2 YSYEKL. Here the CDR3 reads CASSQEEAGSTDTQYF. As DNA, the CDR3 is TGCGCCAGCAGCCAAGAGGAAGCGGGCTCAACAGATACGCAGTATTTT.

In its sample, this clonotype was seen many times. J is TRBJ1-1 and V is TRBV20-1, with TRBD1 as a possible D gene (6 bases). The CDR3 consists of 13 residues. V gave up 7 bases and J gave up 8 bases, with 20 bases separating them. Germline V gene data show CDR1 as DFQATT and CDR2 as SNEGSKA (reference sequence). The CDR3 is CSGYPPGGAEAFF. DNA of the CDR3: TGCAGTGGCTACCCACCCGGGGGGGCCGAAGCTTTCTTT.

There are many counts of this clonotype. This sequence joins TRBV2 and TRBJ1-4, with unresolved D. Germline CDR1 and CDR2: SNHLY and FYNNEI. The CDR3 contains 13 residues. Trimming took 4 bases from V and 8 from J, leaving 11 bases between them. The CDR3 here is CASSAGSVEKLFF. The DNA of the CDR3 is TGTGCCAGCAGTGCCGGGTCGGTGGAAAAACTGTTTTTT.

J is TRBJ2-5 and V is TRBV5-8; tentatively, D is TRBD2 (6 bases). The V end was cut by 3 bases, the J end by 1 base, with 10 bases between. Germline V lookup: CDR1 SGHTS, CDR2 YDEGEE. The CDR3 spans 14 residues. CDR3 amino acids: CASSWGTFQETQYF. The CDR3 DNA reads TGTGCCAGCAGCTGGGGGACTTTCCAAGAGACCCAGTACTTC.

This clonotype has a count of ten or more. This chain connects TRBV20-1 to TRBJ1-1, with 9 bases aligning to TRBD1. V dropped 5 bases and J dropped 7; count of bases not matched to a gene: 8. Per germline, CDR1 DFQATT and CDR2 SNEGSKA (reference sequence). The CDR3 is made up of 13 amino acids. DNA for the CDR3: TGCAGTGCTCGCCGGGACAGGGAAGGTGAAGCTTTCTTT. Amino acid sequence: CSARRDREGEAFF.

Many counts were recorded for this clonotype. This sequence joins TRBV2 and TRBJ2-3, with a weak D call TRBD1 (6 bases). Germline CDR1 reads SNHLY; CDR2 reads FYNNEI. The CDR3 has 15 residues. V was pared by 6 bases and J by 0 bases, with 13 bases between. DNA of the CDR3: TGTGCCAGCAGCGGACAGCAAACTAGCACAGATACGCAGTATTTT. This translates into CASSGQQTSTDTQYF.

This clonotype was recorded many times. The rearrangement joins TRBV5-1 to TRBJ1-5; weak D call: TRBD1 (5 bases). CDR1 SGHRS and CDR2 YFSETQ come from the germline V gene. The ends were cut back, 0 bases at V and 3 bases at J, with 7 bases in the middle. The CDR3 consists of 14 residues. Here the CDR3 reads CASSLGGYNQPQHF. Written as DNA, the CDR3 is TGCGCCAGCAGCTTGGGGGGCTACAATCAGCCCCAGCATTTT. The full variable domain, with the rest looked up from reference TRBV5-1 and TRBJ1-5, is KAGVTQTPRYLIKTRGQQVTLSCSPISGHRSVSWYQQTPGQGLQFLFEYFSETQRNKGNFPGRFSGRQFSNSRSEMNVSTLELGDSALYLCASSLGGYNQPQHFGDGTRLSIL.

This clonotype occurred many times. The CDR3 DNA is TGTGCCAGCACTCAAGACACCGGGGAGCTGTTTTTT. This gives the protein CASTQDTGELFF. The V and J genes are TRBV6-2 or TRBV6-3 and TRBJ2-2; D not certain. Deletions cut 7 bases from V and 3 bases from J, with 6 bases between. Germline V gives CDR1 MNHEY, CDR2 SVGEGT. This CDR3 is 12 amino acids long.

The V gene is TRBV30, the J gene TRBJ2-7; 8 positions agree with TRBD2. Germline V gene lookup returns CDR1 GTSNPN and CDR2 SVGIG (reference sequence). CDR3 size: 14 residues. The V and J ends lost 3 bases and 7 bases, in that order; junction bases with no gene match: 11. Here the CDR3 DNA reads TGTGCCTGGAGGGTAGCGGGATCGTTGGGTGAGCAGTACTTC. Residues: CAWRVAGSLGEQYF. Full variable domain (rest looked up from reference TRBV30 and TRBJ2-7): SQTIHQWPATLVQPVGSPLSLECTVEGTSNPNLYWYRQAAGRGLQLLFYSVGIGQISSEVPQNLSASRPQDRQFILSSKKLLLSDSGFYLCAWRVAGSLGEQYFGPGTRLTVT.

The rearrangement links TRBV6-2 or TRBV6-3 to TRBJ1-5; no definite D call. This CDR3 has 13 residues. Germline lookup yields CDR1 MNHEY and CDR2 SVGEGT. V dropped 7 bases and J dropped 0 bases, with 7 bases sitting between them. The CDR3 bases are TGTGCCAGCACTCACTATAGCAATCAGCCCCAGCATTTT. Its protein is CASTHYSNQPQHF.

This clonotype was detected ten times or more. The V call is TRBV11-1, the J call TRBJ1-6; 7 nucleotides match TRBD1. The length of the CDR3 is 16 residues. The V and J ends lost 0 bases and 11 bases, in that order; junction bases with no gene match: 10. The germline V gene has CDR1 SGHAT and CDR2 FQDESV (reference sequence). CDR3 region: CASSLAPADRMTPLHF. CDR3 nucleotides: TGTGCCAGCAGCTTAGCGCCGGCGGACAGGATGACACCCCTCCACTTT.

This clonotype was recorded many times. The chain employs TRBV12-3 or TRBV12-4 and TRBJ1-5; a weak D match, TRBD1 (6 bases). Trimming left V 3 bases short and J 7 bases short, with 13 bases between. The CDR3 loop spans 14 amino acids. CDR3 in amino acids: CASSFARGEQPQHF. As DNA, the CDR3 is TGTGCCAGCAGTTTCGCCAGGGGTGAGCAGCCCCAGCATTTT.

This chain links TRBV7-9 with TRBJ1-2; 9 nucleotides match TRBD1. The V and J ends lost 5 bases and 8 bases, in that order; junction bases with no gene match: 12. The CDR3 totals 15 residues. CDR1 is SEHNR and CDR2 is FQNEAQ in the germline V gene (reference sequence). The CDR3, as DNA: TGTGCCAGCAGCGGCCGGACAGGGGAAAGGGACGGCTACACCTTC. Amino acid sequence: CASSGRTGERDGYTF.

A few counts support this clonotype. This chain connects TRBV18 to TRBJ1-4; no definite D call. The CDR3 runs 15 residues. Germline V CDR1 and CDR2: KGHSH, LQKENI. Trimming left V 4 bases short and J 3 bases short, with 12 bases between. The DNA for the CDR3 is TGTGCCAGCTCACGCCCCTCCGCGCCTAATGAAAAACTGTTTTTT. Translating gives CASSRPSAPNEKLFF. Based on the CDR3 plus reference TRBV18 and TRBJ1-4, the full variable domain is NAGVMQNPRHLVRRRGQEARLRCSPMKGHSHVYWYRQLPEEGLKFMVYLQKENIIDESGMPKERFSAEFPKEGPSILRIQQVVRGDSAAYFCASSRPSAPNEKLFFGSGTQLSVL.

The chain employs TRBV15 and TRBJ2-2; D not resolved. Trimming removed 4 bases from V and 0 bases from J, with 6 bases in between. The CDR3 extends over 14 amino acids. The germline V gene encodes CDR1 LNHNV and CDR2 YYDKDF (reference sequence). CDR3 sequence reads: CATSIGANTGELFF. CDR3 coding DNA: TGTGCCACCAGCATTGGGGCGAACACCGGGGAGCTGTTTTTT.